This T cell receptor (beta chain) was captured by sequencing in a study of chemoradiotherapy in HPV16-positive cancers. Assay: immunoSEQ multiplex PCR; the TCRdb copy retains only in-frame clones and omits some. The data hold about 10,000 clones, with roughly 88% observed a single time. Germline CDR1 is SGHAT and CDR2 is FQNNGV. Trimming stripped 3 bases from V and 5 bases from J, with 11 bases between. CDR3 length equals 15 residues. The V call is TRBV11-2, the J call TRBJ1-6; D call uncertain. The material was blood, obtained from a patient who underwent chemoradiotherapy. The clonotype comes from a human donor with HPV-associated anogenital cancer. The DNA of the CDR3 is TGTGCCAGCAGCTTCCAGGCTTTAGATAATTCACCCCTCCACTTT. Its protein product is CASSFQALDNSPLHF.